This T cell receptor beta chain was identified in a study of neurological immune-mediated disorders. The germline gives CDR1 LNHNV, CDR2 YYDKDF (reference sequence). V was clipped by 4 bases and J by 0 bases; unmatched bases: 9. This CDR3 region has 18 residues. TCRdb recomputed calls from the 5' RACE reads with MiXCR, one row per CDR3 protein. This table has more than 55,000 distinct CDR3 sequences, nearly 10% appearing once. The sample's time point: longitudinal time-point 2. The table lists this clonotype with many counts. The sample was PBMCs. This clonotype originated in a man aged 25 to 40 in good health. This sequence joins TRBV15 and TRBJ2-7, with 13 bases fitting TRBD2. Written as DNA, the CDR3 is TGTGCCACCAGCACCCGGACTAGCGGGAGAGTTCTCTCCTACGAGCAGTACTTC. Translating gives CATSTRTSGRVLSYEQYF. The full variable domain, its missing parts supplied by reference TRBV15 and TRBJ2-7, is DAMVIQNPRYQVTQFGKPVTLSCSQTLNHNVMYWYQQKSSQAPKLLFHYYDKDFNNEADTPDNFQSRRPNTSFCFLDIRSPGLGDTAMYLCATSTRTSGRVLSYEQYFGPGTRLTVT.